The rows below give T cell receptor beta chains drawn from one sample of a study of immune evolution from preneoplasia to lung adenocarcinoma. Clones were read by immunoSEQ multiplex PCR, and TCRdb kept only the in-frame ones, dropping some. The sample shows 15,000 or so clones, 70% to 90% of them seen only once. Specimen: FFPE invasive lung adenocarcinoma tissue. These receptors were taken from a person aged 65 to 85 with invasive lung adenocarcinoma. The CDR3 runs from the conserved cysteine through the conserved F or W. A D gene is named only where the DNA matches it firmly. The listing skips clone size in some rows; elsewhere it reads once, few, many or a size class.

clone_size cdr3_length d_call j_call v_call cdr3_aa cdr3_nt
medium-sized 15 TRBD1 TRBJ1-1 TRBV15 CATSWKTGGETEAFF TGTGCCACCAGCTGGAAGACAGGGGGCGAAACTGAAGCTTTCTTT
few 15 . TRBJ1-2 TRBV11-2 CASSLADGYNYGYTF TGTGCCAGCAGCTTAGCGGATGGATATAACTATGGCTACACCTTC
. 17 TRBD1 TRBJ2-5 TRBV10-3 CAIRETLGQGEKETQYF TGTGCCATCAGGGAGACTTTGGGACAGGGAGAAAAAGAGACCCAGTACTTC
. 14 TRBD2 TRBJ2-1 TRBV7-9 CASSSPAGLSEQFF TGTGCCAGCAGCTCGCCAGCGGGGCTGTCGGAGCAGTTCTTC
. 12 . TRBJ1-2 TRBV27 CASSLKGDGYTF TGTGCCAGCAGTTTAAAGGGGGATGGCTACACCTTC
few 14 . TRBJ2-7 TRBV7-2 CASSLGSFSYEQYF TGTGCCAGCAGCTTAGGGAGTTTCTCCTACGAGCAGTACTTC
. 14 TRBD1 TRBJ1-1 TRBV6-6 CASSKGQGDTEAFF TGTGCCAGCAGTAAGGGACAGGGCGACACTGAAGCTTTCTTT
. 16 . TRBJ2-7 TRBV5-5 CASSPPHVGSLFEQYF TGTGCCAGCAGCCCCCCTCATGTCGGGAGTCTCTTCGAGCAGTACTTC
few 14 TRBD2 TRBJ2-7 TRBV19 CASSRTSGFYEQYF TGTGCCAGTAGTAGGACTAGCGGGTTCTACGAGCAGTACTTC
once 12 TRBD1 TRBJ1-3 TRBV2 CASGRGRNTIYF TGTGCCAGCGGCAGGGGGAGAAACACCATATATTTT
. 15 . TRBJ2-7 TRBV7-2 CASSFAGAGSYEQYF TGTGCCAGCAGCTTCGCCGGCGCAGGGTCGTACGAGCAGTACTTC
once 16 . TRBJ2-5 TRBV19 CASSSNLRGSGETQYF TGTGCCAGTAGTAGCAACCTCCGGGGGTCCGGGGAGACCCAGTACTTC
. 13 TRBD1 TRBJ1-1 TRBV6-6 CASTPETRGKAFF TGTGCCAGCACCCCAGAAACCAGGGGGAAAGCTTTCTTT
. 13 . TRBJ2-7 TRBV11-2 CASSPAGFPKQYF TGTGCCAGCAGCCCCGCAGGGTTCCCGAAGCAGTACTTC
. 13 . TRBJ2-2 TRBV9 CASSVDSSGELFF TGTGCCAGCAGCGTAGACAGCTCCGGGGAGCTGTTTTTT
. 14 . TRBJ2-2 TRBV2 CASRGMVNTGELFF TGTGCCAGCAGGGGCATGGTGAACACCGGGGAGCTGTTTTTT
. 15 . TRBJ1-5 TRBV6-1 CASSELGMYNQPQHF TGTGCCAGCAGTGAATTGGGGATGTACAATCAGCCCCAGCATTTT
. 14 TRBD1 TRBJ1-5 TRBV6-5 CASSSGTDYQPQHF TGTGCCAGCAGTTCCGGGACAGATTATCAGCCCCAGCATTTT
. 15 . TRBJ1-2 TRBV4-1 CASSRSTLRSYGYTF TGCGCCAGCAGCCGATCAACGTTACGTTCCTATGGCTACACCTTC
. 16 TRBD1 TRBJ2-1 TRBV28 CASCAGTGGPYNEQFF TGTGCCAGCTGCGCCGGGACAGGGGGCCCCTACAATGAGCAGTTCTTC
. 15 . TRBJ1-4 TRBV2 CASSVPRGVDEKLFF TGTGCCAGCAGTGTCCCCCGAGGGGTAGATGAAAAACTGTTTTTT
. 15 . TRBJ2-3 TRBV5-4 CASSSPGPSTDTQYF TGTGCCAGCAGCTCCCCGGGGCCCAGCACAGATACGCAGTATTTT